Presented here are 7 T cell receptor beta chains from one specimen sequenced in a study of blood T cell repertoires in COVID-19. Only in-frame clones appear in the TCRdb table, and some are missing; sequencing was by immunoSEQ multiplex PCR. The sample records 80,000 to 95,000 clones, around 75% being singletons. What was sequenced was peripheral blood. The receptors derive from a woman aged 50 to 60 with acute or convalescent COVID-19.

This rearrangement joins TRBV27 to TRBJ2-1; 12 bases fit TRBD2. This CDR3 contains 18 residues. Germline CDR1 and CDR2: MNHEY and SMNVEV (reference sequence). Losses at the gene ends were 5 bases for V and 5 bases for J; bases not matched to a gene: 13. The CDR3 nucleotides are TGTGCCAGCAGTATGGGCCTACTAGCGGGGGGCGGACACAATGAGCAGTTCTTC. Translation gives CASSMGLLAGGGHNEQFF.

This chain joins TRBV28 and TRBJ2-2; 8 bases fit TRBD1. CDR1 and CDR2 from the germline V gene are MDHEN and SYDVKM. There are 15 residues in the CDR3. V shed 3 bases and J 3 bases; nucleotides not matched to a gene: 3. The CDR3 nucleotides read TGTGCCAGCAGTTTGTCACAGGGGGACACCGGGGAGCTGTTTTTT. Its protein is CASSLSQGDTGELFF. The variable domain in full, completed from reference TRBV28 and TRBJ2-2, reads DVKVTQSSRYLVKRTGEKVFLECVQDMDHENMFWYRQDPGLGLRLIYFSYDVKMKEKGDIPEGYSVSREKKERFSLILESASTNQTSMYLCASSLSQGDTGELFFGEGSRLTVL.

The genes are TRBV6-5 and TRBJ1-2; 8 bases map to TRBD1. Looked up from germline, CDR1 is MNHEY and CDR2 is SVGAGI. J lost 4 bases, V lost 2 bases, and 3 bases had no gene match. The CDR3 sequence is 14 residues long. CDR3 amino acids: CASSYGQGFYGYTF. The CDR3 region has the DNA TGTGCCAGCAGTTACGGACAGGGTTTCTATGGCTACACCTTC.

This chain uses TRBV12-3 or TRBV12-4 with TRBJ1-2; 9 bases match TRBD1. Trimming cost V 8 bases and J 8 bases; bases outside gene matches: 9. CDR3 length: 13 amino acids. CDR3 in amino acids: CASRDRDGGGYTF. CDR3 DNA sequence: TGTGCCAGCCGGGACAGGGATGGGGGCGGCTACACCTTC.

There are a few counts of this clone. This chain joins TRBV28 and TRBJ1-2; D is unclear. This CDR3 contains 13 residues. Trimming removed 3 bases from V and 3 bases from J, with 8 bases in between. CDR1 is MDHEN, CDR2 SYDVKM, per germline. The CDR3 bases are TGTGCCAGCAGTTTTCAAAGCGACTATGGCTACACCTTC. Amino acids: CASSFQSDYGYTF.

The CDR3 DNA reads TGTGCCAGCAGCGTAGCTCCTGGCAGAGAAGCTTTCTTT. Amino acids: CASSVAPGREAFF. The chain joins TRBV9 to TRBJ1-1; no firm D call. This CDR3 spans 13 amino acids. Deletions cut 0 bases from V and 8 bases from J, with 11 bases between. Germline V CDR1 and CDR2: SGDLS, YYNGEE.

This clone was counted between two and nine times. The rearrangement uses TRBV6-6 and TRBJ2-1, with 7 bases aligning to TRBD2. Germline V CDR1 and CDR2: MNHNY, SVGAGI (reference sequence). The CDR3 is made up of 16 amino acids. V lost 4 bases to trimming and J lost 0 bases; unmatched junction nucleotides: 6. CDR3 nucleotides: TGTGCCAGCAGTTCCAGCGGGGCCCGCTCCTACAATGAGCAGTTCTTC. This encodes CASSSSGARSYNEQFF.